A single T cell receptor (beta chain) is shown here with its context. The CDR3 has 15 amino acids. Looked up from germline, CDR1 is LGHNA and CDR2 is YNFKEQ. The germline V and J ends were trimmed by 4 bases and 4 bases, with 13 bases remaining between them. The data derive from a study of cytomegalovirus exposure and HLA in healthy donors. Primers: 60 Vbeta forward and 13 Jbeta reverse. Here immunoSEQ multiplex PCR was the method, and the copy in TCRdb shows in-frame clones only, minus some. The table lists 140,000 to 150,000 clones, about 80% of them singletons. The chain joins TRBV4-2 to TRBJ1-4, with a weak D call TRBD1 (5 bases). Sequences were obtained from PBMCs. This clonotype was sampled from a woman aged 60 to 75 in good health and CMV-seropositive. For the CDR3, the DNA is TGTGCCAGCAGCCCAACCAGCAGGGATAATGAAAAACTGTTTTTT. Its translation is CASSPTSRDNEKLFF.